Included here is one T cell receptor (beta chain) sequence, with context. Its antigen is not known. The sample comes from a study of cytomegalovirus exposure and HLA in healthy donors. Overall study results and limits: Both high specificity and high sensitivity reportedly marked the classifier's diagnosis of cytomegalovirus status. A later analysis showed TCR association rates differing by HLA locus, peaking at DRB1 and lowest at HLA-C. It was reported in a later analysis that an Asian-associated ancestry cluster showed fewer N-insertions than the approximately 700-donor mean. When the data were analyzed later, several of the most significant clusters appeared to be linked to common viral pathogens.

Primers for the PCR totalled 60 Vbeta and 13 Jbeta. Sequencing was performed with immunoSEQ multiplex PCR; in TCRdb, only in-frame clones are kept and a portion is missing. The profile shows roughly 120,000 clones, roughly 82% of them singletons. The CDR3 consists of 15 residues. J gave up 5 bases and V 3 bases, and 6 bases lay outside the gene matches. The germline gives CDR1 SGHAT, CDR2 FQDESV (reference sequence). Sequencing was done on a sample of PBMCs. The gene calls are TRBV11-1 and TRBJ2-5, with 10 bases fitting TRBD2. The receptor's source is a male donor in good health and CMV-seropositive. As DNA, the CDR3 is TGTGCCAGCAGCTTGTGGCTAGCGGGAGCGGAGACCCAGTACTTC. Residues: CASSLWLAGAETQYF.